This entry describes one T cell receptor (beta chain). No antigen is known for it. The authors produced TCR alpha and TCR beta cDNA libraries with sample barcodes and UMIs by 5'RACE using constant-segment primers. TCRdb re-derived calls from the 5' RACE reads in MiXCR, one entry per CDR3 protein. In the table there are roughly 110,000 distinct CDR3 sequences, about an eighth of which are singletons. CDR1 is LNHDA, CDR2 SQIVND, per germline (reference sequence). The length of the CDR3 is 15 residues. V was pared by 3 bases and J by 5 bases, with 7 bases of the junction left unmatched. The data belong to a study of T-cell memory formation after mild COVID-19. Broader study findings: Specificity for SARS-CoV-2 was not confirmed among the second-wave clones peaking on day 37. Later expanders leaned CD4+, whereas day 15 to 85 contracting clones were balanced CD4/CD8. The finding that pre-infection memory included some responding clones suggested that cross-reactive memory joined.

This TCR was sampled from an adult woman who had mild COVID-19 (a few samples of this study predate the infection). Cell type and time point are not known. The sample taken for sequencing was PBMCs or a T cell subset sorted from them (not recorded which). The rearrangement uses TRBV19 and TRBJ2-1, with 7 positions matching TRBD1. Here the CDR3 DNA reads TGTGCCAGTAGTATTTTAGGGACAGCCAACAATGAGCAGTTCTTC. Its protein product is CASSILGTANNEQFF.